The 22 T cell receptor beta chains listed next were all sequenced from one sample in a study of cytomegalovirus exposure and HLA in healthy donors. PCR involved 60 Vbeta and 13 Jbeta primers. Assay used: immunoSEQ multiplex PCR; TCRdb lists only in-frame clones, some missing. The table has approximately 210,000 clones, 82% seen once. What was sequenced was PBMCs. The receptor source for this set is a man aged 40-49 years in good health and CMV-seropositive.

This clone appeared once. The chain has TRBV15 and TRBJ2-1; 9 bases are shared with TRBD2. V was pared by 0 bases and J by 9 bases, with 12 bases of the junction left unmatched. Germline CDR1 reads LNHNV; CDR2 reads YYDKDF (reference sequence). The CDR3 is 17 amino acids. CDR3 in amino acids: CATSRDQGTSMPGEQFF. The CDR3 DNA reads TGTGCCACCAGCAGAGATCAGGGGACTAGCATGCCGGGTGAGCAGTTCTTC.

The chain is built from TRBV28 and TRBJ1-1, with D possibly TRBD1 on 5 matching bases. Deletions cut 5 bases from V and 5 bases from J, with 9 bases between. The CDR3 length is 12 residues. Germline V gene sequence: CDR1 MDHEN, CDR2 SYDVKM. The DNA for the CDR3 is TGTGCCAGCAGTCCTCCAGGGACTGAAGCTTTCTTT. It encodes CASSPPGTEAFF.

The CDR3 DNA reads TGTGCCAGCAGCTTCCTAGACAGATCAACCTACAATGAGCAGTTCTTC. Residues: CASSFLDRSTYNEQFF. The chain joins TRBV13 to TRBJ2-1; D is perhaps TRBD1 (5 bases). The CDR3 spans 16 residues. With 3 bases removed from V and 2 bases from J, the gap between germline ends came to 14 bases. From germline, CDR1 is PRHDT and CDR2 FYEKMQ (reference sequence).

This clone was observed once. The rearrangement links TRBV11-3 to TRBJ2-1, with 10 bases lining up with TRBD2. Germline trimming cut 6 bases from V and 4 bases from J; bases unmatched to any gene: 6. The CDR3 extends over 15 amino acids. Germline V gene data show CDR1 as SGHNT and CDR2 as YENEEA. DNA for the CDR3: TGTGCCAGCAGTTCCGGGACTAGCGTTTACAATGAGCAGTTCTTC. Translation gives CASSSGTSVYNEQFF.

This sequence joins TRBV19 and TRBJ2-3; the match to TRBD2 covers 9 bases. This CDR3 contains 17 residues. In germline, CDR1 is LNHDA, CDR2 SQIVND (reference sequence). After removal of 3 bases from V and 1 base from J, the junction contained 8 bases not matched to a gene. The DNA of the CDR3 is TGTGCCAGTAGTATGTGGGAGGGACTAGCTCGCACAGATACGCAGTATTTT. Protein: CASSMWEGLARTDTQYF.

The chain uses TRBV11-1 and TRBJ1-5, with D perhaps TRBD1 (5 bases). This CDR3 contains 13 residues. Germline V gene lookup returns CDR1 SGHAT and CDR2 FQDESV (reference sequence). Trimming stripped 6 bases from V and 7 bases from J, with 13 bases between. The CDR3 DNA sequence: TGTGCCAGCAGGGGGCAGGGAGGACAGCCCCAGCATTTT. Protein: CASRGQGGQPQHF.

The rearrangement links TRBV27 to TRBJ2-1, with D maybe TRBD2 (6 bases). Germline values: CDR1 MNHEY, CDR2 SMNVEV (reference sequence). The CDR3 has 15 amino acids. V was cut by 3 bases and J by 4 bases, with 13 bases left in between. The CDR3 region is CASSFWGESYNEQFF. The DNA for the CDR3 is TGTGCCAGCAGTTTCTGGGGGGAGTCTTACAATGAGCAGTTCTTC.

This chain uses TRBV6-5 with TRBJ2-3; 11 nucleotides line up with TRBD2. Germline V gene sequence: CDR1 MNHEY, CDR2 SVGAGI. The CDR3 loop spans 15 amino acids. V lost 4 bases, J lost 2 bases, and 2 bases stayed unmatched. The CDR3 here is CASSLAGGITDTQYF. Written as DNA, the CDR3 is TGTGCCAGCAGTTTAGCGGGAGGGATCACAGATACGCAGTATTTT.

V and J are TRBV7-3 and TRBJ2-1; TRBD2 is a possible D gene (6 bases). The CDR3 is made up of 16 amino acids. CDR1 and CDR2 from the germline V gene are SGHTA and FQGTGA. V was pared by 2 bases and J by 1 base, with 12 bases between. The CDR3 DNA sequence: TGTGCCAGCAGCTTACTAGCGACGAGATCCTACAATGAGCAGTTCTTC. This sequence encodes CASSLLATRSYNEQFF.

In DNA form, the CDR3 reads TGTGCCAGCAGTGTTCGGGAGCGGAACGAGCAGTACTTC. It encodes CASSVRERNEQYF. This chain uses TRBV2 with TRBJ2-7; a possible D gene is TRBD2 (6 bases). The CDR3 is 13 amino acids. The germline CDR1 and CDR2 sequences are SNHLY and FYNNEI. Trimming cost V 4 bases and J 5 bases, with 12 bases left between them.

V and J are TRBV5-1 and TRBJ1-2; tentative D call: TRBD1 (5 bases). There are 14 residues in the CDR3. Germline CDR1 is SGHRS and CDR2 is YFSETQ. V lost 3 bases and J lost 3, with 12 bases in between. The DNA of the CDR3 is TGCGCCAGCAGCTCGGGACTTGGGGACTATGGCTACACCTTC. Translation: CASSSGLGDYGYTF.

The genes are TRBV19 and TRBJ1-5; D not resolved. Trimming pared 0 bases from V and 0 bases from J, leaving 12 bases between. The CDR3 spans 17 residues. The V gene's germline CDR1 is LNHDA and CDR2 SQIVND (reference sequence). This chain's CDR3 is CASSIDEGDYSNQPQHF. The CDR3 coding sequence is TGTGCCAGTAGTATAGATGAAGGAGATTATAGCAATCAGCCCCAGCATTTT.

This clone came up a few times. The gene calls are TRBV11-2 and TRBJ2-3; 8 bases are shared with TRBD1. V trimming: 4 bases; J trimming: 3 bases; junction bases outside the gene matches: 3. The CDR3 is 14 amino acids. Germline loops: CDR1 SGHAT, CDR2 FQNNGV. The CDR3 DNA sequence: TGTGCCAGCAGCTCCCACAGGGGGACAGATACGCAGTATTTT. Encoded protein: CASSSHRGTDTQYF.

J is TRBJ2-3 and V is TRBV6-1; D possibly corresponds to TRBD2 (5 bases). The germline CDR1 and CDR2 sequences are MNHNS and SASEGT. Trimming left V 1 base short and J 3 bases short, with 14 bases between. CDR3 size: 16 residues. As DNA, the CDR3 is TGTGCCAGCAGTGAAGAGGTGAGAGGGCGAACAGATACGCAGTATTTT. Its protein product is CASSEEVRGRTDTQYF.

The genes are TRBV27 and TRBJ1-2; D is ambiguous. The ends were cut back, 4 bases at V and 8 bases at J, with 17 bases in the middle. Germline V gene data show CDR1 as MNHEY and CDR2 as SMNVEV (reference sequence). CDR3 size: 14 residues. CDR3 DNA: TGTGCCAGCAGTTCAGCACTGAGACGCGGAGGCTACACCTTC. Translation gives CASSSALRRGGYTF.

The genes are TRBV5-6 and TRBJ1-2; 12 nucleotides agree with TRBD1. This CDR3 contains 16 residues. Germline CDR1 is SGHDT and CDR2 is YYEEEE. Unmatched junction bases numbered 9, after V lost 3 bases and J lost 6 bases. The CDR3 sequence is CASSSPGDRGLHGYTF. The CDR3 nucleotides read TGTGCCAGCAGCTCCCCCGGGGACAGGGGGCTCCATGGCTACACCTTC.

The chain carries TRBV6-5 and TRBJ1-3; 7 nucleotides agree with TRBD1. The junction had 6 bases not matched to a gene; V was cut back by 6 bases and J by 4 bases. This CDR3 is 14 amino acids long. CDR1 is MNHEY, CDR2 SVGAGI, per germline. The CDR3 DNA reads TGTGCCAGCAGCCCAGGGGGTCTGGGAAACACCATATATTTT. It is translated as CASSPGGLGNTIYF.

The J gene is TRBJ2-2, the V gene TRBV5-1; possible D gene TRBD2, 6 bases. Germline CDR1 reads SGHRS; CDR2 reads YFSETQ. Between the trimmed V and J ends, which lost 7 bases and 3 bases, there was a span of 10 bases. The CDR3 spans 13 residues. The CDR3 DNA is TGCGCCAGCCGGTGGGGGGACACCGGGGAGCTGTTTTTT. It is translated as CASRWGDTGELFF.

The gene calls are TRBV7-9 and TRBJ2-7; TRBD1 matches at 7 bases. Germline V lookup: CDR1 SEHNR, CDR2 FQNEAQ (reference sequence). The CDR3 contains 16 residues. V gave up 0 bases and J gave up 2 bases; unmatched junction bases: 7. CDR3 in amino acids: CASSLAETGYAYEQYF. Written as DNA, the CDR3 is TGTGCCAGCAGCTTAGCGGAGACAGGGTATGCCTACGAGCAGTACTTC.

This chain uses TRBV5-1 with TRBJ1-1; D remains ambiguous. Trimming left V 5 bases short and J 5 bases short, with 16 bases between. Germline CDR1 and CDR2: SGHRS and YFSETQ. The CDR3 sequence is 14 residues long. CDR3: CASRTLAEKTEAFF. For the CDR3, the DNA is TGCGCCAGCAGAACCCTGGCGGAGAAGACTGAAGCTTTCTTT. The variable domain in full, completed from reference TRBV5-1 and TRBJ1-1, reads KAGVTQTPRYLIKTRGQQVTLSCSPISGHRSVSWYQQTPGQGLQFLFEYFSETQRNKGNFPGRFSGRQFSNSRSEMNVSTLELGDSALYLCASRTLAEKTEAFFGQGTRLTVV.

This chain links TRBV9 with TRBJ2-2; a possible D gene is TRBD2 (6 bases). In germline, CDR1 is SGDLS, CDR2 YYNGEE. Trimming took off 3 bases at V and 4 bases at J, with 10 bases between the two ends. The CDR3 loop spans 14 amino acids. The CDR3 nucleotides read TGTGCCAGCAGCGCCCAGCGGGTCACCGGGGAGCTGTTTTTT. Translated: CASSAQRVTGELFF.

The chain joins TRBV9 to TRBJ1-3; D is unclear. Trimming left V 3 bases short and J 0 bases short, with 13 bases between. The CDR3 runs to 16 residues. Germline-derived CDR1 and CDR2 are SGDLS and YYNGEE. The CDR3 nucleotides read TGTGCCAGCAGCGCCGATCTCCGGGTCTCTGGAAACACCATATATTTT. It specifies CASSADLRVSGNTIYF.